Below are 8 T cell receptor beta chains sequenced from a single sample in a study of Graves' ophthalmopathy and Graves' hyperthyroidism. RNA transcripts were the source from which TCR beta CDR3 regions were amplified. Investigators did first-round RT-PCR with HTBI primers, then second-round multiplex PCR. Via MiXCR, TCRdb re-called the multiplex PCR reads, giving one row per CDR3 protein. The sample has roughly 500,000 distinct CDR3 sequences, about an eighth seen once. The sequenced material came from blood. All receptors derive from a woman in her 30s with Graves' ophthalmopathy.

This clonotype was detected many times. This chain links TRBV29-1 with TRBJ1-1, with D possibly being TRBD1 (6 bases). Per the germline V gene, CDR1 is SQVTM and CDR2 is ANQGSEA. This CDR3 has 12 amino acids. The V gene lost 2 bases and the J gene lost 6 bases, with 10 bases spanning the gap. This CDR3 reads CSVEKGGPEAFF. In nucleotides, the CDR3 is TGCAGCGTTGAAAAGGGGGGGCCTGAAGCTTTCTTT.

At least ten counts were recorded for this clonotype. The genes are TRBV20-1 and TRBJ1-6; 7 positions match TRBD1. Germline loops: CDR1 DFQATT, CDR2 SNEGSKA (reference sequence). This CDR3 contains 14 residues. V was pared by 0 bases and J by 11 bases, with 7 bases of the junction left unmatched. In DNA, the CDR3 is TGCAGTGCTAGAGATCAACAGGGGAGGCCACCCCTCCACTTT. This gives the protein CSARDQQGRPPLHF.

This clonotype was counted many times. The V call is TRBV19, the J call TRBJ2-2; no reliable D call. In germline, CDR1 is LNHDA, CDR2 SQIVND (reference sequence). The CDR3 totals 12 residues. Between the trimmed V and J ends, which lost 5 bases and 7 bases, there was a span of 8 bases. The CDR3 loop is CASSPSHGELFF. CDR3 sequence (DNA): TGTGCCAGTAGTCCCAGTCACGGGGAGCTGTTTTTT.

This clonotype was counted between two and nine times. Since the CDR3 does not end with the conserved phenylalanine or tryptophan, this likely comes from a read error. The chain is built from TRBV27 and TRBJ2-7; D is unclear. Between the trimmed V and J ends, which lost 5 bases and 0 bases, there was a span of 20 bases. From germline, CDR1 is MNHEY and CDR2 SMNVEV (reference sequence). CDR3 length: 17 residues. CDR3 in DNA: TGTGCCAGCAGTCCAACGGTTGGGTGGACGAGCTCCTACGAGCAGTACTCC. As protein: CASSPTVGWTSSYEQYS.

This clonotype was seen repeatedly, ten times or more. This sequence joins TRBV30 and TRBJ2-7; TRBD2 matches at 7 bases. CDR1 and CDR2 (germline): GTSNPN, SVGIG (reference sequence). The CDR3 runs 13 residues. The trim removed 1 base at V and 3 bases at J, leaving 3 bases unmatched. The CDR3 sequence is CAWSGGDYYEQYF. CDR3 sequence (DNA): TGTGCCTGGAGTGGGGGGGACTACTACGAGCAGTACTTC.

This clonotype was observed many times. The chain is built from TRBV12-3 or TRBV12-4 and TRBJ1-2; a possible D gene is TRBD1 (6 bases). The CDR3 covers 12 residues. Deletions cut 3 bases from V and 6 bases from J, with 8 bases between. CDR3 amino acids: CASSLPGDGYTF. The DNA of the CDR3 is TGTGCCAGCAGTTTGCCAGGGGATGGCTACACCTTC.

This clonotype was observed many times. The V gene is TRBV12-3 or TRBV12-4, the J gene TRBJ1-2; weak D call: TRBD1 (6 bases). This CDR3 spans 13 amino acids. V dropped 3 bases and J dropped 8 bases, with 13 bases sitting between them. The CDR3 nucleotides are TGTGCCAGCAGTTTCTACGGGGGGCAGGGCTACACCTTC. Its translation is CASSFYGGQGYTF.

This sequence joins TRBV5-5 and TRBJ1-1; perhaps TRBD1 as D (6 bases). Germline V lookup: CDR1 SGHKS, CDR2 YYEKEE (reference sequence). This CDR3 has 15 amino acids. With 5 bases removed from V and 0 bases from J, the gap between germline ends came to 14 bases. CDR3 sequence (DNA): TGTGCCAGCAGTCCCGGGACATCTTTGAACACTGAAGCTTTCTTT. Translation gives CASSPGTSLNTEAFF.